The 10 T cell receptor beta chains listed next were all sequenced from one sample in a study of cytomegalovirus exposure and HLA in healthy donors. Profiling relied on immunoSEQ multiplex PCR, and the TCRdb table lists in-frame clones only, not all of them. Of roughly 250,000 clones listed, 90% are singletons. Source material: PBMCs. The receptors were gathered from a woman younger than 30 in good health and CMV-seronegative.

V and J are TRBV4-3 and TRBJ2-2; D uncertain. The V gene lost 0 bases and the J gene lost 0 bases, with 11 bases spanning the gap. The germline CDR1 and CDR2 sequences are LGHNA and YSLEER. The CDR3 runs 17 residues. The CDR3 reads CASSQDFRRANTGELFF. For the CDR3, the DNA is TGCGCCAGCAGCCAAGATTTCAGGCGCGCGAACACCGGGGAGCTGTTTTTT.

CDR3: CASSEGASRDRDTIYF. The CDR3 DNA follows: TGTGCCAGCAGTGAAGGAGCCTCCCGTGACAGAGACACCATATATTTT. V usage is TRBV6-1 and J usage is TRBJ1-3; TRBD1 is a possible D gene (5 bases). The germline CDR1 and CDR2 sequences are MNHNS and SASEGT. V was cut by 1 base and J by 8 bases, with 18 bases left in between. This CDR3 is built from 16 residues.

This chain connects TRBV28 to TRBJ2-1, with no clear D. There are 16 residues in the CDR3. Trimming took 5 bases from V and 0 from J, leaving 14 bases between them. The germline gives CDR1 MDHEN, CDR2 SYDVKM. The CDR3 nucleotides are TGTGCCAGCAGTCCGTTAGTAGTTAACTCCTACAATGAGCAGTTCTTC. It codes for CASSPLVVNSYNEQFF.

J is TRBJ2-5 and V is TRBV7-9, with a possible D match to TRBD1 (6 bases). CDR3 length equals 14 residues. The V gene lost 0 bases and the J gene lost 5 bases, with 10 bases spanning the gap. CDR1 SEHNR and CDR2 FQNEAQ come from the germline V gene (reference sequence). CDR3 amino acids: CASSLALRGETQYF. The CDR3 nucleotides read TGTGCCAGCAGCTTAGCGCTTAGGGGGGAGACCCAGTACTTC.

The rearrangement links TRBV30 to TRBJ2-3, with TRBD2 as a possible D gene (6 bases). V lost 4 bases and J lost 7, with 12 bases in between. Germline V gene data show CDR1 as GTSNPN and CDR2 as SVGIG (reference sequence). The CDR3 has 12 amino acids. CDR3 in amino acids: CAWTFLAYTQYF. The DNA of the CDR3 is TGTGCCTGGACCTTCCTAGCGTATACGCAGTATTTT.

This chain joins TRBV19 and TRBJ2-7; 9 bases match TRBD1. The CDR3 length is 15 residues. Germline CDR1 is LNHDA and CDR2 is SQIVND (reference sequence). V shed 4 bases and J 4 bases; nucleotides not matched to a gene: 8. CDR3: CASSTTGTGLYEQYF. CDR3 DNA sequence: TGTGCCAGTAGTACCACCGGGACAGGGTTATACGAGCAGTACTTC.

This clone has just one count. This chain links TRBV15 with TRBJ2-7; TRBD2 matches 14 bases. This CDR3 is built from 16 residues. CDR1 is LNHNV and CDR2 is YYDKDF in the germline V gene (reference sequence). With 3 bases clipped from V and 3 bases from J, the junction kept 4 bases outside the gene matches. Here the CDR3 reads CATSRGLAGAFYEQYV. CDR3 DNA: TGTGCCACCAGCAGGGGACTAGCGGGGGCTTTCTACGAGCAGTACGTC.

The chain has TRBV2 and TRBJ1-2; D unclear. The CDR3 spans 13 residues. The germline CDR1 and CDR2 sequences are SNHLY and FYNNEI. V lost 4 bases and J lost 2, with 8 bases in between. CDR3 region: CASSGAENYGYTF. DNA of the CDR3: TGTGCCAGCAGTGGGGCAGAGAACTATGGCTACACCTTC.

J is TRBJ1-5 and V is TRBV6-5; weak D call: TRBD1 (6 bases). Germline V gene lookup returns CDR1 MNHEY and CDR2 SVGAGI. Trimming took off 5 bases at V and 0 bases at J, with 11 bases between the two ends. The CDR3 loop spans 15 amino acids. In nucleotides, the CDR3 is TGTGCCAGCAGTACAGGGCAGAATAGCAATCAGCCCCAGCATTTT. It specifies CASSTGQNSNQPQHF.

The genes are TRBV5-4 and TRBJ2-7; 13 positions agree with TRBD2. The V gene's germline CDR1 is SGHNT and CDR2 YYREEE (reference sequence). The J segment lost 2 bases and the V segment lost 1 base, leaving 12 bases of the junction unmatched. The length of the CDR3 is 19 residues. The CDR3 region is CASSLTLAGGEIRPYEQYV. DNA of the CDR3: TGTGCCAGCAGCTTGACACTAGCGGGGGGGGAAATTAGGCCCTACGAGCAGTACGTC.